The present entry profiles one TCR beta chain with its context. The data belong to a study of cytomegalovirus exposure and HLA in healthy donors. The PCR ran on 60 Vbeta and 13 Jbeta primers. Here immunoSEQ multiplex PCR was the method, and the copy in TCRdb shows in-frame clones only, minus some. The sample has roughly 150,000 clones, roughly 80% seen once. The germline V and J ends were trimmed by 0 bases and 3 bases, with 10 bases remaining between them. Germline V gene lookup returns CDR1 SGHDT and CDR2 YYEEEE. CDR3 length: 14 residues. What was sequenced was PBMCs. The sequence came from a man younger than 45 in good health and CMV-seronegative. The V call is TRBV5-6, the J call TRBJ2-7, with a weak D call TRBD2 (5 bases). The CDR3 sequence: CASSLGPGSYEQYF. The CDR3 coding sequence is TGTGCCAGCAGCTTGGGTCCGGGGAGCTACGAGCAGTACTTC.